The 5 T cell receptor beta chains below were found in one sample sequenced in a study of identical twins. From the 5' RACE reads, TCRdb called clonotypes with MiXCR, one entry per CDR3 protein. The repertoire consists of 470,000 or so distinct CDR3 sequences, with 24% occurring once and the leading ten covering around 3%. A further study also used this sample, focusing on T cells expressing NK-cell markers.

The sample comprised CD4+ T cells sorted from blood. The receptors stem from a woman between 18 and 29 years old in good health.

This clonotype has a handful of counts. Here the CDR3 reads CASSNRGSIGYEQYF. DNA for the CDR3: TGTGCCAGCAGTAACAGGGGGAGTATCGGCTACGAGCAGTACTTC. This chain uses TRBV7-2 with TRBJ2-7, with TRBD1 matching over 8 bases. This CDR3 contains 15 residues. J gave up 3 bases and V 6 bases, and 10 bases lay outside the gene matches. Looked up from germline, CDR1 is SGHTA and CDR2 is FQGNSA. The full variable domain, its missing parts supplied by reference TRBV7-2 and TRBJ2-7, is GAGVSQSPSNKVTEKGKDVELRCDPISGHTALYWYRQSLGQGLEFLIYFQGNSAPDKSGLPSDRFSAERTGGSVSTLTIQRTQQEDSAVYLCASSNRGSIGYEQYFGPGTRLTVT.

This chain uses TRBV13 with TRBJ2-4, with D unclear. The CDR3 totals 14 residues. Germline CDR1 PRHDT, CDR2 FYEKMQ (reference sequence). Trimming removed 5 bases at V and 0 bases at J, with 8 bases between. CDR3 sequence reads: CASSKRLAKNIQYF. In DNA form, the CDR3 reads TGTGCCAGCAGCAAGAGACTAGCCAAAAACATTCAGTACTTC.

The V and J genes are TRBV20-1 and TRBJ1-5; possibly TRBD1 for D (6 bases). The CDR3 covers 14 residues. Deletions cut 1 base from V and 1 base from J, with 8 bases between. The germline V gene encodes CDR1 DFQATT and CDR2 SNEGSKA (reference sequence). CDR3 nucleotides: TGCAGTGCTAGAGCTCAGGGGAGCAATCAGCCCCAGCATTTT. This gives the protein CSARAQGSNQPQHF.

V usage is TRBV9 and J usage is TRBJ2-3; D is unresolved. Deletions cut 0 bases from V and 2 bases from J, with 7 bases between. The CDR3 covers 14 residues. Germline loops: CDR1 SGDLS, CDR2 YYNGEE. Here the CDR3 reads CASSVGSVTDTQYF. CDR3 nucleotides: TGTGCCAGCAGCGTAGGGTCTGTCACAGATACGCAGTATTTT. The full variable domain, with the rest looked up from reference TRBV9 and TRBJ2-3, is DSGVTQTPKHLITATGQRVTLRCSPRSGDLSVYWYQQSLDQGLQFLIQYYNGEERAKGNILERFSAQQFPDLHSELNLSSLELGDSALYFCASSVGSVTDTQYFGPGTRLTVL.

This clonotype was seen at least ten times. This chain links TRBV20-1 with TRBJ1-1; 7 bases agree with TRBD1. Germline CDR1 DFQATT, CDR2 SNEGSKA (reference sequence). The CDR3 spans 15 residues. V lost 1 base and J lost 4; bases outside the gene matches: 9. CDR3 residues: CSARAGLRTGTEAFF. The CDR3 DNA is TGCAGTGCTAGAGCTGGCCTTAGGACAGGCACTGAAGCTTTCTTT.